Sequencing of this TCR beta chain was carried out in a study of T cells in Graves' hyperthyroidism and ophthalmopathy. At the level of the study: Peripheral blood was collected at initial diagnosis, before any treatment.

On this clonotype: Antigen unknown.

The germline V gene has CDR1 SGHRS and CDR2 YFSETQ. The CDR3 loop spans 15 amino acids. V lost 2 bases to trimming and J lost 7 bases; unmatched junction nucleotides: 8. Regions amplified from RNA transcripts were the TCR beta CDR3 regions. When the TCR CDR3 underwent first-round RT-PCR, the HTBI primer set was used. TCRdb recomputed calls from the multiplex PCR reads with MiXCR, one row per CDR3 protein. The sample consists of about 350,000 distinct CDR3 sequences, about 15% of them appearing once. General study results and limits: The model anticipated ophthalmopathy a median about 7 months pre-onset. Stable hyperthyroidism was separated from ophthalmopathy by a model based on 13 V-J features.

Patients aged 18 to 65 had newly diagnosed hyperthyroidism that had lasted under 2 months. The receptor comes from a woman aged 25 to 39 with Graves' hyperthyroidism that later progressed to Graves' ophthalmopathy. This sequence joins TRBV5-1 and TRBJ2-1, with 8 positions matching TRBD2. The sequenced material came from blood. CDR3 sequence reads: CASSFSDSGINEQFF. The CDR3 DNA follows: TGCGCCAGCAGCTTTTCGGATAGCGGGATAAATGAGCAGTTCTTC.